These 8 T cell receptor beta chains were sequenced from one sample in a study of T cells in Graves' hyperthyroidism and ophthalmopathy. The CDR3 regions of TCR beta were amplified from RNA transcripts. The HTBI primer set was used in a first-round RT-PCR of the TCR CDR3. TCRdb independently ran MiXCR on the multiplex PCR reads; one entry per CDR3 protein. The repertoire includes under 350,000 distinct CDR3 sequences, 18% of them detected once, and approximately 54% sits in the top ten. Input material: blood. These receptors all come from a woman aged 50 to 60 with Graves' hyperthyroidism.

This clonotype was recorded at least ten times. J is TRBJ1-1 and V is TRBV12-3 or TRBV12-4; a weak D match, TRBD1 (5 bases). The CDR3 consists of 13 residues. V lost 0 bases to trimming and J lost 6 bases, with 8 bases between them. CDR3 DNA sequence: TGTGCCAGCAGTTTAGCGCGGGGCGCTGAAGCTTTCTTT. It translates to CASSLARGAEAFF.

The chain is built from TRBV9 and TRBJ2-2; 7 bases map to TRBD1. The CDR3 contains 17 residues. Germline V gene lookup returns CDR1 SGDLS and CDR2 YYNGEE. The trim removed 0 bases at V and 5 bases at J, leaving 10 bases unmatched. The CDR3 here is CASSVEETGINTGELFF. In nucleotides, the CDR3 is TGTGCCAGCAGCGTAGAGGAGACAGGGATTAATACCGGGGAGCTGTTTTTT.

This chain joins TRBV19 and TRBJ2-5; D might be TRBD1 or TRBD2, each matching 5 bases. CDR3 size: 14 residues. The V end was cut by 6 bases, the J end by 5 bases, with 16 bases between. Germline assignment: CDR1 LNHDA and CDR2 SQIVND (reference sequence). CDR3 in amino acids: CASSMGVLGETQYF. The CDR3 bases are TGTGCCAGTAGCATGGGGGTATTGGGCGAGACCCAGTACTTC.

There are many counts of this clonotype. The rearrangement links TRBV11-2 to TRBJ2-1, with a weak D call TRBD2 (7 bases). The CDR3 extends over 18 amino acids. V shed 2 bases and J shed 7 bases, with 24 bases lying between them. Germline CDR1 reads SGHAT; CDR2 reads FQNNGV. CDR3 sequence reads: CASSLTRTGGNSRNEQFF. The DNA for the CDR3 is TGTGCCAGCAGCTTAACCCGGACGGGGGGCAACTCCCGGAATGAGCAGTTCTTC.

This clonotype was counted many times. V is TRBV7-9 and J is TRBJ2-5; D not certain. Germline V lookup: CDR1 SEHNR, CDR2 FQNEAQ (reference sequence). V shed 0 bases and J shed 4 bases, with 12 bases lying between them. This CDR3 contains 15 residues. This chain's CDR3 is CASSLAQPAGETQYF. DNA of the CDR3: TGTGCCAGCAGCTTAGCTCAGCCTGCTGGAGAGACCCAGTACTTC. Full variable domain (missing parts from reference TRBV7-9 and TRBJ2-5): DTGVSQNPRHKITKRGQNVTFRCDPISEHNRLYWYRQTLGQGPEFLTYFQNEAQLEKSRLLSDRFSAERPKGSFSTLEIQRTEQGDSAMYLCASSLAQPAGETQYFGPGTRLLVL.

This chain joins TRBV4-2 and TRBJ2-2; 7 nucleotides match TRBD2. The CDR3 contains 16 residues. Germline V gene data show CDR1 as LGHNA and CDR2 as YNFKEQ. V trimming: 0 bases; J trimming: 8 bases; junction bases outside the gene matches: 9. The CDR3 loop reads CASSQEVAGLPGELFF. DNA of the CDR3: TGTGCCAGCAGCCAAGAAGTAGCGGGCCTGCCTGGGGAGCTGTTTTTT.

This clonotype was recorded at least ten times. The rearrangement uses TRBV12-3 or TRBV12-4 and TRBJ2-1; D gene uncertain. CDR3 size: 13 residues. V lost 5 bases and J lost 8, with 13 bases in between. CDR3 sequence reads: CASSPDGTDEQFF. DNA for the CDR3: TGTGCCAGCAGTCCCGACGGAACCGATGAGCAGTTCTTC.

The chain joins TRBV20-1 to TRBJ1-2; TRBD1 matches 8 bases. J gave up 2 bases and V 0 bases, and 2 bases lay outside the gene matches. The CDR3 covers 14 residues. Germline loops: CDR1 DFQATT, CDR2 SNEGSKA (reference sequence). The CDR3 sequence is CSARDWTGNYGYTF. The CDR3 nucleotides are TGCAGTGCTAGAGATTGGACAGGGAACTATGGCTACACCTTC.